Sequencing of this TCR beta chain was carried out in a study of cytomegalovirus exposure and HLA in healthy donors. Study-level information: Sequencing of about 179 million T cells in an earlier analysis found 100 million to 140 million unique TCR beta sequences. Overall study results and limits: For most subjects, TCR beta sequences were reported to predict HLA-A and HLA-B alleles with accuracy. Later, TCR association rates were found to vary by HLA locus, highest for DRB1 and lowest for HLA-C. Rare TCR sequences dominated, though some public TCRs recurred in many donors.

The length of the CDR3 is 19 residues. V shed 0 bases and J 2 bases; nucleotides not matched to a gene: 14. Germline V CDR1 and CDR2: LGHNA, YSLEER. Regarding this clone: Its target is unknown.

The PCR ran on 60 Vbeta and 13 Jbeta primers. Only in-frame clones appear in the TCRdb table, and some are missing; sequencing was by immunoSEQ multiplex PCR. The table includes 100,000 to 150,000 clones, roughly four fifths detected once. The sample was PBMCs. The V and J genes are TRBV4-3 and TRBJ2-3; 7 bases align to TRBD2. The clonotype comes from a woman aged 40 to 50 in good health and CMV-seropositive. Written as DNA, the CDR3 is TGCGCCAGCAGCCAAGAATCCCTACGTGGGCTAGCGGACACAGATACGCAGTATTTT. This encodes CASSQESLRGLADTDTQYF.